Listed below are T cell receptor beta chains from one sample, sequenced in a study of CD8 T cells in ankylosing spondylitis. One entry per CDR3 protein results from TCRdb running MiXCR on the 5' RACE reads. Of approximately 440,000 distinct CDR3 sequences listed, under 20% are singletons. The specimen was blood, either unsorted or a sorted T cell fraction (not recorded which). These receptors were taken from a male donor with ankylosing spondylitis. Each CDR3 is given with its conserved first and last residue. The D gene is left open where the match is weak. Only some rows state a clone size, as once, few, many or a class for expanded clones.

TRBJ2-3	TRBV11-2	NA	TRBD2	CASSFRRGGTDTQYF	TGTGCCAGCAGCTTCCGGCGGGGAGGGACAGATACGCAGTATTTT
TRBJ2-5	TRBV20-1	few	TRBD1	CSARPGTGAQGTQYF	TGCAGTGCTAGACCCGGGACAGGCGCCCAGGGGACCCAGTACTTC
TRBJ2-1	TRBV7-9	many	NA	CASSSTGRGSDEQFF	TGTGCCAGCAGTTCAACCGGCAGGGGATCGGATGAGCAGTTCTTC
TRBJ2-1	TRBV18	NA	NA	CASSPYGTPKGNEQFF	TGTGCCAGCTCACCATACGGGACCCCCAAAGGGAATGAGCAGTTCTTC
TRBJ1-2	TRBV5-6	NA	NA	CASSEDRPLIYTF	TGTGCCAGCAGCGAGGACAGACCCCTTATCTACACCTTC
TRBJ2-7	TRBV5-1	few	NA	CASSLLVRGDEQYF	TGCGCCAGCAGCTTGTTGGTCAGGGGTGACGAGCAGTACTTC
TRBJ2-1	TRBV6-1	few	TRBD2	CASTRSGGSYNEQFF	TGTGCCAGCACTCGTAGCGGGGGCTCCTACAATGAGCAGTTCTTC
TRBJ2-3	TRBV20-1	NA	NA	CSALALGETDTQYF	TGCAGTGCTCTGGCCCTCGGGGAAACAGATACGCAGTATTTT
TRBJ1-2	TRBV4-2	NA	TRBD1	CASSRTGGRFGYTF	TGTGCCAGCAGCCGAACAGGGGGCCGGTTTGGCTACACCTTC
TRBJ2-7	TRBV10-3	few	NA	CATTDGSEQYF	TGTGCCACCACGGACGGAAGCGAGCAGTACTTC
TRBJ2-1	TRBV7-3	NA	TRBD2	CASSPVAGVEQFF	TGTGCCAGCAGCCCTGTTGCGGGGGTCGAGCAGTTCTTC
TRBJ2-7	TRBV9	NA	NA	CASSASLETYEQYF	TGTGCCAGCAGCGCCTCCCTGGAAACCTACGAGCAGTACTTC
TRBJ2-1	TRBV10-3	many	NA	CAISEGVQAGEQFF	TGTGCCATCAGTGAGGGGGTGCAGGCCGGTGAGCAGTTCTTC
TRBJ2-1	TRBV15	NA	TRBD2	CATSRDVGLRGNEQFF	TGTGCCACCAGCAGAGATGTGGGACTAAGGGGCAATGAGCAGTTCTTC
TRBJ2-1	TRBV2	few	TRBD1	CANSRDRAPDEQFF	TGTGCCAATTCCCGGGACAGGGCACCTGATGAGCAGTTCTTC
TRBJ2-1	TRBV6-2/TRBV6-3	NA	NA	CASSSFGQSYNEQFF	TGTGCCAGCAGTTCCTTCGGACAGTCGTACAATGAGCAGTTCTTC
TRBJ2-5	TRBV5-1	NA	NA	CASSLFPQETQYF	TGCGCCAGCAGCTTGTTCCCTCAAGAGACCCAGTACTTC
TRBJ1-2	TRBV6-1	NA	NA	CASSETRNPNYGYTF	TGTGCCAGCAGTGAGACCCGGAACCCTAACTATGGCTACACCTTC
TRBJ2-6	TRBV6-5	NA	NA	CASSYYLSQGSGANVLTF	TGTGCCAGCAGTTACTACCTTAGTCAGGGATCTGGGGCCAACGTCCTGACTTTC
TRBJ1-5	TRBV2	few	NA	CASGEDQPQHF	TGTGCCAGCGGGGAGGATCAGCCCCAGCATTTT
TRBJ2-4	TRBV4-1	many	NA	CASSQGISENIQYF	TGCGCCAGCAGCCAAGGCATTAGCGAAAACATTCAGTACTTC
TRBJ2-7	TRBV6-5	NA	TRBD1	CASRRGQANEYF	TGTGCCAGCAGACGGGGACAGGCAAACGAGTACTTC
TRBJ2-3	TRBV10-3	many	NA	CAISDSGQTDTQYF	TGTGCCATCAGTGATTCAGGACAGACAGATACGCAGTATTTT
TRBJ1-1	TRBV6-2/TRBV6-3	few	TRBD1	CASSYGRGRYTEAFF	TGTGCCAGCAGTTATGGGAGGGGGCGTTATACTGAAGCTTTCTTT
TRBJ2-5	TRBV15	NA	NA	CATSRVVGGPETQYF	TGTGCCACCAGCAGGGTGGTTGGGGGCCCTGAGACCCAGTACTTC
TRBJ1-1	TRBV12-3/TRBV12-4	many	NA	CASSSRSQGAEAFF	TGTGCCAGCAGTTCTCGCTCGCAGGGCGCTGAAGCTTTCTTT
TRBJ2-2	TRBV6-2/TRBV6-3	NA	NA	CASISGQNTGELFF	TGTGCCAGCATATCGGGACAGAACACCGGGGAGCTGTTTTTT
TRBJ1-2	TRBV12-3/TRBV12-4	few	NA	CASSLETRFGYTF	TGTGCCAGCAGTTTGGAGACACGGTTTGGCTACACCTTC
TRBJ2-1	TRBV28	few	NA	CASSGGWLGGSSYNEQFF	TGTGCCAGCAGTGGCGGATGGTTGGGCGGCAGCTCCTACAATGAGCAGTTCTTC
TRBJ2-5	TRBV5-4	NA	NA	CASSSALAQETQYF	TGTGCCAGCAGCTCAGCACTAGCACAAGAGACCCAGTACTTC
TRBJ2-5	TRBV14	few	NA	CASSQGLKGLETQYF	TGTGCCAGCAGCCAAGGGCTCAAGGGGCTGGAGACCCAGTACTTC
TRBJ1-1	TRBV19	many	NA	CASSMDRNTEAFF	TGTGCCAGTAGTATGGACAGGAACACTGAAGCTTTCTTT
TRBJ2-1	TRBV20-1	few	NA	CSAQSHPSNEYLNEQFF	TGCAGTGCCCAGAGCCACCCTAGCAACGAGTATCTCAATGAGCAGTTCTTC
TRBJ2-5	TRBV24-1	NA	NA	CATSDLSAAGGETQYF	TGTGCCACCAGTGATTTATCAGCGGCTGGGGGGGAGACCCAGTACTTC
TRBJ2-7	TRBV7-2	NA	TRBD2	CASSLGFSGPRGEQYF	TGTGCCAGCAGCTTAGGGTTTAGCGGGCCTCGGGGCGAGCAGTACTTC
TRBJ1-2	TRBV20-1	NA	NA	CSSYWQHGYTF	TGCAGTTCGTACTGGCAACATGGCTACACCTTC
TRBJ1-5	TRBV19	NA	NA	CANTQGFVMTQPQHF	TGTGCCAATACCCAGGGTTTTGTTATGACGCAGCCCCAGCATTTT
TRBJ2-7	TRBV5-1	few	NA	CASSDNKGYEQYF	TGCGCCAGCAGCGACAATAAGGGATACGAGCAGTACTTC
TRBJ1-1	TRBV7-9	few	NA	CASSARVMNTEAFF	TGTGCCAGCAGCGCCAGGGTGATGAACACTGAAGCTTTCTTT
TRBJ2-5	TRBV5-1	few	NA	CASSLALGTGETQYF	TGCGCCAGCAGCTTGGCCTTAGGAACCGGGGAGACCCAGTACTTC
TRBJ2-2	TRBV5-1	many	NA	CASSLLGNTGELFF	TGCGCCAGCAGCTTGTTGGGGAACACCGGGGAGCTGTTTTTT
TRBJ2-1	TRBV7-2	NA	NA	CASSLIPGSYEQFF	TGTGCCAGCAGCTTGATACCGGGATCCTATGAGCAGTTCTTC
TRBJ2-5	TRBV10-3	NA	TRBD2	CATLAGNLQETQYF	TGTGCCACCTTAGCGGGAAACCTCCAAGAGACCCAGTACTTC
TRBJ2-1	TRBV2	NA	NA	CASTRLASFNEQFF	TGTGCCAGCACCCGGCTAGCCAGTTTCAATGAGCAGTTCTTC
TRBJ2-3	TRBV12-3/TRBV12-4	many	TRBD2	CASRQTSRSTDTQYF	TGTGCCAGCAGACAGACTAGCAGAAGCACAGATACGCAGTATTTT
TRBJ2-1	TRBV5-1	few	TRBD2	CASSLESSGYNEQFF	TGCGCCAGCAGCTTGGAATCTAGCGGCTACAATGAGCAGTTCTTC
TRBJ2-1	TRBV14	few	TRBD2	CASSPLAGADNEQFF	TGTGCCAGCAGCCCCCTAGCGGGAGCGGACAATGAGCAGTTCTTC
TRBJ2-2	TRBV7-7	few	NA	CASSSSGANTGELFF	TGTGCCAGCAGCTCATCGGGCGCGAACACCGGGGAGCTGTTTTTT
TRBJ2-5	TRBV10-1	NA	NA	CASSDLPGGSGKETQYF	TGCGCCAGCAGTGACCTTCCGGGGGGCTCGGGAAAAGAGACCCAGTACTTC
TRBJ1-3	TRBV4-2	NA	TRBD1	CASSQNPGQGNTIYF	TGTGCCAGCAGCCAAAACCCGGGACAGGGAAACACCATATATTTT
TRBJ2-1	TRBV7-9	few	TRBD2	CASAGLAGGRSYNEQFF	TGTGCCAGCGCCGGACTAGCGGGGGGCCGGTCCTACAATGAGCAGTTCTTC